The clone carrying this T cell receptor beta chain appeared many times. Its antigen is currently unknown. The data belong to a study of T cells in Graves' hyperthyroidism and ophthalmopathy. Study-wide findings and caveats: From stable hyperthyroidism, ophthalmopathy was separated by a 13 V-J model.

The diagnostic basis comprised clinical symptoms, serum thyroxine and TRAb, thyroid ultrasound and orbital computed tomography. In germline, CDR1 is DFQATT, CDR2 SNEGSKA (reference sequence). This CDR3 comprises 12 residues. V was clipped by 5 bases and J by 4 bases, with 11 bases between them. There were TCR beta CDR3 regions amplified from RNA transcripts. In the first-round RT-PCR of the TCR CDR3, the HTBI primer set was used. TCRdb processed the multiplex PCR reads anew with MiXCR; each CDR3 protein has one entry. This table holds fewer than 300,000 distinct CDR3 sequences, 12% to 15% found once. The source of this sequence is a woman aged 50 to 60 with Graves' hyperthyroidism that later progressed to Graves' ophthalmopathy. Sequenced: blood. The rearrangement joins TRBV20-1 to TRBJ2-5; no clear D. The CDR3 DNA is TGCAGTGCTCCTATCCTAGGAGAGACCCAGTACTTC. Protein sequence: CSAPILGETQYF.